The present T cell receptor (beta chain) was sequenced within a study of beta chain features in type 1 diabetes. CDR1 and CDR2 (germline): LNHNV, YYDKDF (reference sequence). The ends lost 0 bases at V and 3 bases at J; junction bases unmatched: 7. The CDR3 extends over 16 amino acids. Every bit of the isolated RNA underwent reverse transcription, so sequencing read expressed TCRB transcripts. Repertoires were generated with immunoSEQ multiplex PCR, while TCRdb's copy carries only in-frame clones and drops some. Among 120,000 to 150,000 clones listed, about 13% were seen once. Study findings and constraints: Moderately but significantly shorter TCRB CDR3s were found in Type 1 diabetes patients in all four CD4+ subsets. Whether TCRB rearrangement is influenced by HLA type was left unresolved in this analysis.

The table lists this clone with many counts. Its antigen is unidentified. Sample: central memory CD4+ T cells from blood. The chain joins TRBV15 to TRBJ2-7; 8 bases agree with TRBD2. The receptor was derived from a man aged 18 to 30 with type 1 diabetes. CDR3 DNA sequence: TGTGCCACCAGCAGAGATCAGGGGACTAGGGGCTACGAGCAGTACTTC. Translated: CATSRDQGTRGYEQYF.